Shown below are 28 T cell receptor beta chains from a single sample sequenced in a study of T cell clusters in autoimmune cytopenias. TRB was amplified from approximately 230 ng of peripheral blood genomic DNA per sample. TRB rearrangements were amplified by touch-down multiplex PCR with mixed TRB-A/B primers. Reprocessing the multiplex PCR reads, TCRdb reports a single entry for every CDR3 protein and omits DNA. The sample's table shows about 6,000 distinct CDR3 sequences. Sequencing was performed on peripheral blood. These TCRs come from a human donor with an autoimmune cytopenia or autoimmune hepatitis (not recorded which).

CDR3 protein: CSASDGGANYGYTF. The J gene is TRBJ1-2, the V gene TRBV20-1; absent DNA, TCRdb's TRBD1 call cannot be checked. The CDR3 is 14 amino acids. CDR1 and CDR2 (germline): DFQATT, SNEGSKA (reference sequence).

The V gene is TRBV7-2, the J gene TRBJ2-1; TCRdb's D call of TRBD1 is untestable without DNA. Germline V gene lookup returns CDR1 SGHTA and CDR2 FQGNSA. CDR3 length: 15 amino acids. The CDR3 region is CASSSAGGPYNEQFF.

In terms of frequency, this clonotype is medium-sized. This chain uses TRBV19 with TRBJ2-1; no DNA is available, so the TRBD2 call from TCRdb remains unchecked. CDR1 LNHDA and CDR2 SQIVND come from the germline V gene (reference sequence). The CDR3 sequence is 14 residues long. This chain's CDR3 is CASSLAGGYNEQFF.

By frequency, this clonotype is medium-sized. Here the CDR3 reads CASSKVANTGELFF. This chain connects TRBV19 to TRBJ2-2. The CDR3 extends over 14 amino acids. CDR1 LNHDA and CDR2 SQIVND come from the germline V gene (reference sequence).

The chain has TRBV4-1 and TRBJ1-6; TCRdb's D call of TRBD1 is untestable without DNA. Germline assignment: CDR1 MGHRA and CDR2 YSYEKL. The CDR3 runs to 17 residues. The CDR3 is CASSQSLQGGGNSPLHF.

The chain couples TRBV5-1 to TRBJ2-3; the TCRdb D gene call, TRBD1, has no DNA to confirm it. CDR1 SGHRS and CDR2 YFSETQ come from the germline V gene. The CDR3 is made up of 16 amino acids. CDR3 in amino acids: CASSPRNRGTSDTQYF.

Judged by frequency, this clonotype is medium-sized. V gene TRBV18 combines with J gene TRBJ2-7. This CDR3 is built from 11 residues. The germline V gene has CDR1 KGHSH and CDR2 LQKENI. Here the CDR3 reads CASSSSYEQYF.

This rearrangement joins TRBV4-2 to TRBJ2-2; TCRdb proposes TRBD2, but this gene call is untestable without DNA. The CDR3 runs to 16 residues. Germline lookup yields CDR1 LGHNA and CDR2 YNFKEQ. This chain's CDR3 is CASRDVGGTFTGELFF.

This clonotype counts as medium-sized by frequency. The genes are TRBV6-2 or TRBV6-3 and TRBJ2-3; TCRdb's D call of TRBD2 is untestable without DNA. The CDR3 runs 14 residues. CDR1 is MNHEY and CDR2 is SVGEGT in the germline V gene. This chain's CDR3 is CASSYGTDPDTQYF.

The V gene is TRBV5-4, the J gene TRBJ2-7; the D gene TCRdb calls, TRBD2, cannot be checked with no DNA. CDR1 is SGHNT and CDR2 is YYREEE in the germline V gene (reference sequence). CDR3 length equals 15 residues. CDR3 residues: CASSLDGGSAHEQYF.

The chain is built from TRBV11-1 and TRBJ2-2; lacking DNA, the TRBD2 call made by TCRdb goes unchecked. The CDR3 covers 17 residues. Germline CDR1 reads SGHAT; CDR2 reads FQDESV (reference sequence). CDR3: CASSLDLPSVTTGELFF.

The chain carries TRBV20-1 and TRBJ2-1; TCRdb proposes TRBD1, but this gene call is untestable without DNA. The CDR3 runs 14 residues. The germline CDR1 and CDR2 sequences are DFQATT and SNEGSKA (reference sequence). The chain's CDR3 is CSVAGDSSYNEQFF.

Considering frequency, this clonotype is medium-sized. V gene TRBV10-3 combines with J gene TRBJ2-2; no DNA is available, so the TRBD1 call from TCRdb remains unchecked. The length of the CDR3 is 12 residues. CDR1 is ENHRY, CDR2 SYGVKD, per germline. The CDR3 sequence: CAILGGTGELFF.

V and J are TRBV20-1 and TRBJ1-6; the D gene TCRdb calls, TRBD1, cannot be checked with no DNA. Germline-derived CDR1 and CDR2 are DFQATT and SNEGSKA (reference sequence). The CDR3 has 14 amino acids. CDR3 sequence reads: CSARDDRGGSPLHF.

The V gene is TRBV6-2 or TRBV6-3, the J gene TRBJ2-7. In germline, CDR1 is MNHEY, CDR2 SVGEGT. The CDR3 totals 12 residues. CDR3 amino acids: CASSHQSYEQYF.

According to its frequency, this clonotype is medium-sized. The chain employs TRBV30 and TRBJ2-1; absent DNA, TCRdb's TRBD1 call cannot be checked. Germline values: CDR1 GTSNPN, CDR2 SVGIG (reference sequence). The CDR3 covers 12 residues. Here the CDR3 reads CAWRQQGGEQFF.

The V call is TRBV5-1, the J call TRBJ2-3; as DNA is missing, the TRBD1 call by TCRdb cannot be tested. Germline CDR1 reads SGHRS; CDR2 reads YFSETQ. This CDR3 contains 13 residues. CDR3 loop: CASGTGSTDTQYF.

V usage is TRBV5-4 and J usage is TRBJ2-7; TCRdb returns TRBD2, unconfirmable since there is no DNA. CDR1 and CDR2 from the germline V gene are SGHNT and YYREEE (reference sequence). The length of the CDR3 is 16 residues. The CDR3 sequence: CASTVLAGKGGDEQYF.

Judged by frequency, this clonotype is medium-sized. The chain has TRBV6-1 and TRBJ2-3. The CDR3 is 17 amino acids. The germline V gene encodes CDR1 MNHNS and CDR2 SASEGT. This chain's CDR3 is CASSEGLQSISTDTQYF.

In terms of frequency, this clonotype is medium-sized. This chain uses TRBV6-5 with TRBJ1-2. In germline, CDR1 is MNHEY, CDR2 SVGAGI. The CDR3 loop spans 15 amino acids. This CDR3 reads CASSVTGSKDYGYTF.

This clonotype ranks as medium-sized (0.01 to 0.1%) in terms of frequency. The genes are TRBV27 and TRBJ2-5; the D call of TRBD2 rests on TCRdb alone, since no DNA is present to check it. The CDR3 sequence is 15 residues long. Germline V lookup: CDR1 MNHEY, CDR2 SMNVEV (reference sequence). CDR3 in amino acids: CASSSRTSSSETQYF.

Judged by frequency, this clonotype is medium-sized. CDR3 sequence reads: CASSSGGYEQYF. The chain has TRBV27 and TRBJ2-7; TCRdb lists TRBD1, though no DNA is available to test this call. From germline, CDR1 is MNHEY and CDR2 SMNVEV (reference sequence). The CDR3 length is 12 residues.

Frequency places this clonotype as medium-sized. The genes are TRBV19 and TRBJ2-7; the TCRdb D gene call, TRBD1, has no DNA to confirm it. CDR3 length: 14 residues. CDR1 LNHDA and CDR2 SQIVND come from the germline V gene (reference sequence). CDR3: CASTPTGFVDEQYF.

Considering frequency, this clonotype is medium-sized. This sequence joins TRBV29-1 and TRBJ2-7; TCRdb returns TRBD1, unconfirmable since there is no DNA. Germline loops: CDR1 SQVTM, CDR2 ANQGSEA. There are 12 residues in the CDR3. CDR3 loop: CSVGDSSYEQYF.

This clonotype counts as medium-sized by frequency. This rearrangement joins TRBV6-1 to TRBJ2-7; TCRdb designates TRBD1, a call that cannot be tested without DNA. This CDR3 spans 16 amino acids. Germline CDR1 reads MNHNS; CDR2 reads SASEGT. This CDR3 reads CASRRDRDSPRNEQYF.

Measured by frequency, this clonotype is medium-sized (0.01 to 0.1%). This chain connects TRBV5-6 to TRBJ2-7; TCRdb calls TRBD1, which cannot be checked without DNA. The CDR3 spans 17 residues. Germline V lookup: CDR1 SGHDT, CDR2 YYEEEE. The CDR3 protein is CASSSNRGYDRTYEQYF.

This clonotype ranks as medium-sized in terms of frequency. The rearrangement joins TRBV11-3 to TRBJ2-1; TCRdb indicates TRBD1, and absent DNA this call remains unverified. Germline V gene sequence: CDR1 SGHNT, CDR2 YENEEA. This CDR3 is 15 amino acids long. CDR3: CASSTPGDPYNEQFF.

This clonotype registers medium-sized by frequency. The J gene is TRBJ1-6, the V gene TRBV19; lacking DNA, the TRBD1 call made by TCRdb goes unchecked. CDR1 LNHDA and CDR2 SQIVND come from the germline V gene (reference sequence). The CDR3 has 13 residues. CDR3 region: CASSDRENSPLHF. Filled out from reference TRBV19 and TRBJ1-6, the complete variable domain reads DGGITQSPKYLFRKEGQNVTLSCEQNLNHDAMYWYRQDPGQGLRLIYYSQIVNDFQKGDIAEGYSVSREKKESFPLTVTSAQKNPTAFYLCASSDRENSPLHFGNGTRLTVT.